Each of the 5 T cell receptor beta chains below was sequenced from the same sample in a study of T cells in Graves' hyperthyroidism and ophthalmopathy. The source material, RNA transcripts, was used to amplify TCR beta CDR3 regions. Researchers ran a first-round RT-PCR on the TCR CDR3 using the HTBI primer set. TCRdb reprocessed the multiplex PCR reads with MiXCR, giving one entry per CDR3 protein. The top ten hold over 35% of the sample, which has around 200,000 distinct CDR3 sequences, about 16% seen once. The sample consisted of blood. The receptors here all came from a man aged 40-55 years with Graves' hyperthyroidism.

Ten or more counts support this clonotype. The chain joins TRBV3-1 to TRBJ2-3, with 8 positions matching TRBD2. Per germline, CDR1 LGHDT and CDR2 YNNKEL (reference sequence). V trimming: 5 bases; J trimming: 0 bases; junction bases outside the gene matches: 7. The CDR3 loop spans 16 amino acids. CDR3 residues: CASSETSDTSTDTQYF. In DNA, the CDR3 is TGTGCCAGCAGCGAGACTAGCGATACTAGCACAGATACGCAGTATTTT.

This clonotype was counted many times. V and J are TRBV27 and TRBJ2-5; D not certain. This CDR3 contains 13 residues. The ends were cut back, 3 bases at V and 5 bases at J, with 10 bases in the middle. Germline V gene data show CDR1 as MNHEY and CDR2 as SMNVEV (reference sequence). CDR3 in amino acids: CASSFDGEETQYF. The CDR3, as DNA: TGTGCCAGCAGTTTTGATGGAGAGGAGACCCAGTACTTC.

This clonotype was detected only a few times. CDR3 loop: CAILSGVGGTTETQYF. The CDR3 DNA is TGTGCCATCCTATCAGGGGTCGGGGGCACAACAGAGACCCAGTACTTC. The chain employs TRBV10-3 and TRBJ2-5, with D perhaps matching TRBD1 or TRBD2 (6 bases each). V shed 8 bases and J shed 4 bases, with 23 bases lying between them. There are 16 residues in the CDR3. The V gene's germline CDR1 is ENHRY and CDR2 SYGVKD.

This clonotype was counted at least ten times. The rearrangement uses TRBV2 and TRBJ1-3, with 7 bases aligning to TRBD1. The CDR3 has 12 amino acids. V lost 8 bases and J lost 4; bases outside the gene matches: 2. Germline loops: CDR1 SNHLY, CDR2 FYNNEI. This CDR3 reads CASEGQGNTIYF. The CDR3 region has the DNA TGTGCCAGCGAGGGACAGGGAAACACCATATATTTT.

This clonotype appeared once. The V gene is TRBV24-1, the J gene TRBJ2-3, with D possibly TRBD1 on 5 matching bases. The CDR3 length is 13 residues. V was cut by 5 bases and J by 5 bases, with 10 bases left in between. Germline-derived CDR1 and CDR2 are KGHDR and SFDVKD. CDR3 amino acids: CATSGAGKDTQYF. The CDR3 region has the DNA TGTGCCACCAGTGGGGCAGGGAAAGATACGCAGTATTTT.